This T cell receptor beta chain was recovered during a study of blood T cell repertoires in COVID-19. At the level of the study: T cells, B-cell-depleted T cells, or PBMCs supplied cDNA or gDNA.

The CDR3 spans 13 residues. In germline, CDR1 is SGHAT, CDR2 FQDESV (reference sequence). Assay: immunoSEQ multiplex PCR; the TCRdb copy retains only in-frame clones and omits some. The repertoire includes about 150,000 clones, approximately 86% of them detected once, and under 3.5% sits in the top ten. The sequence was collected from a man in his 70s with acute or convalescent COVID-19. V usage is TRBV11-1 and J usage is TRBJ2-7; 11 nucleotides match TRBD2. The sequenced sample was peripheral blood. The CDR3 region has the DNA TGTGCGACGCGACTAGCGGGAACCTACGAGCAGTACTTC. Residues: CATRLAGTYEQYF.